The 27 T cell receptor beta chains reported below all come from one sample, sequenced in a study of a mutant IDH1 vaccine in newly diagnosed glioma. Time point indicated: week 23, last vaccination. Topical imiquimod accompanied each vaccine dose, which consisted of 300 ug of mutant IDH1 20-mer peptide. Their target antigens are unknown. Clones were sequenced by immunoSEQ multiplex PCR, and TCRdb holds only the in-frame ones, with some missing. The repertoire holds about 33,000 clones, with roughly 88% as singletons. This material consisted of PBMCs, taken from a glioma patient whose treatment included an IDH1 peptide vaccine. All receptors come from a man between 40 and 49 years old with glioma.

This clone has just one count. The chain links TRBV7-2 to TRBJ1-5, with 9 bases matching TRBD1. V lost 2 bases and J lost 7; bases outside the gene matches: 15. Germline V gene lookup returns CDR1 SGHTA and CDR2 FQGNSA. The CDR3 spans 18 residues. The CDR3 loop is CASSLFTMRTGEGQPQHF. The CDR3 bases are TGTGCCAGCAGCTTATTTACTATGAGGACAGGGGAGGGACAGCCCCAGCATTTT.

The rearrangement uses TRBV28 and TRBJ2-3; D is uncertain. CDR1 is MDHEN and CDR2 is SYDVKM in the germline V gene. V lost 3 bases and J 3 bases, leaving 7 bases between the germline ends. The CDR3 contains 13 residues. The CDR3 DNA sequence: TGTGCCAGCAGTTTCAGGATAACAGATACGCAGTATTTT. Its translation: CASSFRITDTQYF. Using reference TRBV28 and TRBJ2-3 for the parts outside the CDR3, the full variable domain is DVKVTQSSRYLVKRTGEKVFLECVQDMDHENMFWYRQDPGLGLRLIYFSYDVKMKEKGDIPEGYSVSREKKERFSLILESASTNQTSMYLCASSFRITDTQYFGPGTRLTVL.

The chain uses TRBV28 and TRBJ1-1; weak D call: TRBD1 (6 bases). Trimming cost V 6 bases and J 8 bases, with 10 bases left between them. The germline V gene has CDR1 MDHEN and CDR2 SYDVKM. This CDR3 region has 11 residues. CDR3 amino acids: CASRETGEAFF. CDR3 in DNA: TGTGCCAGCAGGGAAACAGGGGAAGCTTTCTTT.

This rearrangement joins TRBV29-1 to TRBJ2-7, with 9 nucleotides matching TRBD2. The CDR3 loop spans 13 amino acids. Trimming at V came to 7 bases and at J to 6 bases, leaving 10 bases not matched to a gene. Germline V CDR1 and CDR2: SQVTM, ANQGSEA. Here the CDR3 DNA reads TGCAGCGCTGTAGCGGGAGAGGGTCTCGAGCAGTACTTC. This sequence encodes CSAVAGEGLEQYF.

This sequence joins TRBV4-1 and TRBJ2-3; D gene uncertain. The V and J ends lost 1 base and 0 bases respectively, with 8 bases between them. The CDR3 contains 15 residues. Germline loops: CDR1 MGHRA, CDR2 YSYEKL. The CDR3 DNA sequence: TGCGCCAGCAGCCAAGGCCAGGTTAGCACAGATACGCAGTATTTT. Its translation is CASSQGQVSTDTQYF.

The CDR3 DNA reads as TGTGCCAGCAGCTTAGGAAACAGGGGGGGCAATGAGCAGTTCTTC. This gives the protein CASSLGNRGGNEQFF. The V gene is TRBV7-3, the J gene TRBJ2-1; possible D gene TRBD1, 8 bases. This CDR3 spans 15 amino acids. V lost 2 bases to trimming and J lost 6 bases, with 14 bases between them. Germline V gene lookup returns CDR1 SGHTA and CDR2 FQGTGA.

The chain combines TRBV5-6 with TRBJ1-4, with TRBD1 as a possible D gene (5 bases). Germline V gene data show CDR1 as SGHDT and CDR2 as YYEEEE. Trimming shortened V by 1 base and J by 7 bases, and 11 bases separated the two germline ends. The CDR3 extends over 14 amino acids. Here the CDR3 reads CASSLWGGSEKLFF. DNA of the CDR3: TGTGCCAGCAGCTTGTGGGGCGGGAGTGAAAAACTGTTTTTT.

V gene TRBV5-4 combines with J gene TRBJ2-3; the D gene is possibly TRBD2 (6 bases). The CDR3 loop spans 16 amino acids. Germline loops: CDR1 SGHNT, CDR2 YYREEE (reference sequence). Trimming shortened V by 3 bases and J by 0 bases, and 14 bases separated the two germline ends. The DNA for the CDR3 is TGTGCCAGCAGCTCGTGGCGGGGATCTAGCACAGATACGCAGTATTTT. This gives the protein CASSSWRGSSTDTQYF.

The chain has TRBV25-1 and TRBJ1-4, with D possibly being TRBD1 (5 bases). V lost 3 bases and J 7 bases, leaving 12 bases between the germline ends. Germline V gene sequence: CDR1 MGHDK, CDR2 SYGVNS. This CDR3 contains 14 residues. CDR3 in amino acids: CASSEAGSGEKLFF. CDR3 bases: TGTGCCAGCAGTGAGGCAGGGTCTGGTGAAAAACTGTTTTTT.

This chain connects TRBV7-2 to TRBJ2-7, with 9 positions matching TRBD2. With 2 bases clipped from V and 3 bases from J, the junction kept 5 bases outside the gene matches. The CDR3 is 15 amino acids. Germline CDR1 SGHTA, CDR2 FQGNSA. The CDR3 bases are TGTGCCAGCAGCTTAAAGTTAGCGGGAGTCTACGAGCAGTACTTC. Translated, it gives CASSLKLAGVYEQYF.

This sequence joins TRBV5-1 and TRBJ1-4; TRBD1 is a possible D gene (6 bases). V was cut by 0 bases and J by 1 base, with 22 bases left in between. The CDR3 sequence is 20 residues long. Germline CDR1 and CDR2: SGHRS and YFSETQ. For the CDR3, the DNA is TGCGCCAGCAGCTTGGTCGGTCGGGGGCGTAGGGGCAGAACTAATGAAAAACTGTTTTTT. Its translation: CASSLVGRGRRGRTNEKLFF.

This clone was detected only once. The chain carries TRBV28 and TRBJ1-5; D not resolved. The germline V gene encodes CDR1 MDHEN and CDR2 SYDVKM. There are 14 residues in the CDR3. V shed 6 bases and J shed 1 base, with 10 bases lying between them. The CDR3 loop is CASSRTGSNQPQHF. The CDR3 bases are TGTGCCAGCAGCCGGACGGGAAGCAATCAGCCCCAGCATTTT.

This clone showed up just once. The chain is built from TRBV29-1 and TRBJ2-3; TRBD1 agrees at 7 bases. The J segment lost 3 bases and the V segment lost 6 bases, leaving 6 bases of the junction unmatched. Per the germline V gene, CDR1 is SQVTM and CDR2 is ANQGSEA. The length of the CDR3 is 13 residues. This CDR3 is CSVGQAPTDTQYF. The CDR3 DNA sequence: TGCAGCGTCGGACAGGCGCCTACAGATACGCAGTATTTT.

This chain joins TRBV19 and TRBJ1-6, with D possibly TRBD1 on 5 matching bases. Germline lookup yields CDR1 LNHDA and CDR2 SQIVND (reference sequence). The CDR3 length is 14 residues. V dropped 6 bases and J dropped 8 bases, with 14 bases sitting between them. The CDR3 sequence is CASSQGLGDSPLHF. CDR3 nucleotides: TGTGCCAGTAGCCAGGGTTTGGGAGATTCACCCCTCCACTTT.

Here the CDR3 DNA reads TGTGCCAGCAGTGACGCTAGCGGGAGTGCAAATGAGCAGTTCTTC. Translation: CASSDASGSANEQFF. V usage is TRBV6-1 and J usage is TRBJ2-1; 10 bases fit TRBD2. This CDR3 contains 15 residues. V was clipped by 3 bases and J by 7 bases; unmatched bases: 6. Germline lookup yields CDR1 MNHNS and CDR2 SASEGT.

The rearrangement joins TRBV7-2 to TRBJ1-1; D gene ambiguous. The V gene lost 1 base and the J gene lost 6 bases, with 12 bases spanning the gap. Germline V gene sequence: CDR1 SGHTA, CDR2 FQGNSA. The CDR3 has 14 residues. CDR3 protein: CASSLEVGLAEAFF. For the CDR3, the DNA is TGTGCCAGCAGCTTAGAAGTGGGATTAGCTGAAGCTTTCTTT.

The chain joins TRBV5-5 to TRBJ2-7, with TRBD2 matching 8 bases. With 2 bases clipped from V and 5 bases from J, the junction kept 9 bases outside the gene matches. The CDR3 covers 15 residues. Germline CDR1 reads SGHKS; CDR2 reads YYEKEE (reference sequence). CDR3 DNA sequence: TGTGCCAGCAGCTTACGAGCGGGAGACCCCCACGAGCAGTACTTC. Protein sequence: CASSLRAGDPHEQYF.

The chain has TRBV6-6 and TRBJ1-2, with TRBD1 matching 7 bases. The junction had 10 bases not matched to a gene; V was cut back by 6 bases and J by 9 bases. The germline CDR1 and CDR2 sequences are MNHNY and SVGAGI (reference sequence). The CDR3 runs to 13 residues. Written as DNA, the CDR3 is TGTGCCAGCAGCCGTGACAGGGAAAGGAGCTACACCTTC. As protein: CASSRDRERSYTF.

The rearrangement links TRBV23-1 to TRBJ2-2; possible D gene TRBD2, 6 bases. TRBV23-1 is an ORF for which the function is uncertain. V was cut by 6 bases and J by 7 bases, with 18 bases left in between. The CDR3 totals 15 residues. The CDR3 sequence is CASRQAAGLGGELFF. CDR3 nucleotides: TGCGCCAGCAGGCAGGCGGCGGGGTTGGGCGGGGAGCTGTTTTTT.

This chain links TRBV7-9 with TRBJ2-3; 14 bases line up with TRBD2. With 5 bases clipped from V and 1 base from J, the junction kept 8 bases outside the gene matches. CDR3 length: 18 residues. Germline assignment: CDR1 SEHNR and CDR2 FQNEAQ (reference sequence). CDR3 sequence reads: CASSPPGLAGAGTDTQYF. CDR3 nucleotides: TGTGCCAGCAGCCCACCGGGACTAGCGGGAGCGGGCACAGATACGCAGTATTTT.

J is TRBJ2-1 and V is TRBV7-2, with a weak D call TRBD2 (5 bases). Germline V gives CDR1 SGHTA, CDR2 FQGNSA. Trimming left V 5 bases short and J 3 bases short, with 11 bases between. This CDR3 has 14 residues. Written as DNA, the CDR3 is TGTGCCAGCAGCCCCGGGATACTCTACAATGAGCAGTTCTTC. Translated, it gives CASSPGILYNEQFF. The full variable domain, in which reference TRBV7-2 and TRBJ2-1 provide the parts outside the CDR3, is GAGVSQSPSNKVTEKGKDVELRCDPISGHTALYWYRQSLGQGLEFLIYFQGNSAPDKSGLPSDRFSAERTGGSVSTLTIQRTQQEDSAVYLCASSPGILYNEQFFGPGTRLTVL.

The CDR3 reads CASSSGTVSNQPQHF. In DNA form, the CDR3 reads TGTGCCAGCAGTTCCGGGACAGTTAGCAATCAGCCCCAGCATTTT. The J gene is TRBJ1-5, the V gene TRBV6-5; TRBD1 matches at 7 bases. Germline CDR1 is MNHEY and CDR2 is SVGAGI. The CDR3 sequence is 15 residues long. With V trimmed by 4 bases and J by 0 bases, 3 bases remained unmatched.

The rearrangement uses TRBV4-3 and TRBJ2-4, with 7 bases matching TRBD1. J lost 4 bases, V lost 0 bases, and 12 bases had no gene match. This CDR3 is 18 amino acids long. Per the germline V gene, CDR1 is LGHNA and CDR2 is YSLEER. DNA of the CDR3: TGCGCCAGCAGCCAAGATTATCAGACAGGGAATTTGAAAAACATTCAGTACTTC. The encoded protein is CASSQDYQTGNLKNIQYF.

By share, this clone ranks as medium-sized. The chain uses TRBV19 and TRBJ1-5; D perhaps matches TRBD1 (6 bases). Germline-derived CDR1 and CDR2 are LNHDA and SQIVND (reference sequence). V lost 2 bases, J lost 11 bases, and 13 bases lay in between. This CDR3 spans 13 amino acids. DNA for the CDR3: TGTGCCAGTAGTATACTGGGGGCGGGGGCCCAGCATTTT. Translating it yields CASSILGAGAQHF.

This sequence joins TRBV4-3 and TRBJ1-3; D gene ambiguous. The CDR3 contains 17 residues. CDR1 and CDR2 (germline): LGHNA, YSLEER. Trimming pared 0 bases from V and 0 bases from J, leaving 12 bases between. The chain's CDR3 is CASSQDTEGHSGNTIYF. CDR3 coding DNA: TGCGCCAGCAGCCAAGATACAGAGGGTCACTCTGGAAACACCATATATTTT.

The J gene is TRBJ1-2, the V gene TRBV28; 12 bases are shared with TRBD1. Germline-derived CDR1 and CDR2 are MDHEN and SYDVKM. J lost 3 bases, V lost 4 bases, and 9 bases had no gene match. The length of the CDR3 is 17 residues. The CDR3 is CASSSGTGGSIYYGYTF. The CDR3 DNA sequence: TGTGCCAGCAGTTCCGGGACAGGGGGCAGTATATACTATGGCTACACCTTC.

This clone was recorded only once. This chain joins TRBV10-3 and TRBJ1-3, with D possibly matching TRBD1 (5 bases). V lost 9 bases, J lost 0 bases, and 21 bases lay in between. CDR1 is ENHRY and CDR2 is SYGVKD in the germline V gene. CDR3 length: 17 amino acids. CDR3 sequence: CAIGPPQWGLSGNTIYF. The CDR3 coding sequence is TGTGCCATTGGGCCCCCACAGTGGGGACTCTCTGGAAACACCATATATTTT.